This T cell receptor (beta chain) was recorded in a study of T cells in Graves' hyperthyroidism and ophthalmopathy. It was RNA transcripts that yielded the amplified TCR beta CDR3 regions. In the first-round RT-PCR of the TCR CDR3, the HTBI primer set was used. From the multiplex PCR reads, TCRdb called clonotypes with MiXCR, one entry per CDR3 protein. The sample carries 350,000 to 400,000 distinct CDR3 sequences, about a fifth recorded once. This clonotype was counted only a few times. This sequence was found in a woman aged 18-29 years with Graves' hyperthyroidism. The source material was blood.

CDR3 sequence: CSARDLGQGLSPLHF. CDR3 sequence (DNA): TGCAGTGCTAGAGATCTGGGACAGGGCTTGTCACCCCTCCACTTT. The chain couples TRBV20-1 to TRBJ1-6; TRBD1 matches 9 bases. This CDR3 is 15 amino acids long. V lost 0 bases, J lost 10 bases, and 7 bases stayed unmatched. Germline V CDR1 and CDR2: DFQATT, SNEGSKA (reference sequence).